Following are 22 T cell receptor beta chains from one sample sequenced in a study of CD8 T cells in ankylosing spondylitis. A single record per CDR3 protein comes from TCRdb applying MiXCR to the 5' RACE reads. The repertoire holds about 96,000 distinct CDR3 sequences, with about 8.1% as singletons. Sequencing input: blood, either unsorted or a sorted T cell fraction (not recorded which). These receptors all stem from a male donor with ankylosing spondylitis or in good health (not recorded which).

Many counts were recorded for this clonotype. The J gene is TRBJ2-2, the V gene TRBV7-3; a possible D gene is TRBD1 (5 bases). The germline V gene encodes CDR1 SGHTA and CDR2 FQGTGA. V was pared by 5 bases and J by 9 bases, with 10 bases between. The length of the CDR3 is 12 residues. The CDR3 DNA reads TGTGCCAGCAGCGAGACAGCGCGGGAGCTGTTTTTT. Its translation is CASSETARELFF.

As concerns this clonotype: This may be a read error, as it is one base from a much larger clone. This is likely a read error, given that the CDR3 carries no conserved phenylalanine or tryptophan at its end. The chain links TRBV5-1 to TRBJ2-7, with D possibly being TRBD1 or TRBD2 (5 bases each). The CDR3 runs 20 residues. The ends were cut back, 0 bases at V and 2 bases at J, with 27 bases in the middle. The germline gives CDR1 SGHRS, CDR2 YFSETQ. CDR3 coding DNA: TGCGCCAGCAGCTTGGCCCTTACGGGGCCTCAACGAGGAGTCCCCTACGAGCAGTACTCC. It translates to CASSLALTGPQRGVPYEQYS.

This clonotype qualifies as medium-sized. The chain has TRBV20-1 and TRBJ2-5; 7 nucleotides match TRBD2. V shed 7 bases, J shed 5 bases, and the junction held 7 bases outside the gene matches. The CDR3 is 12 residues long. CDR1 DFQATT and CDR2 SNEGSKA come from the germline V gene (reference sequence). This chain's CDR3 is CSVTSAGETQYF. In DNA form, the CDR3 reads TGCAGTGTAACTAGCGCGGGGGAGACCCAGTACTTC.

This clonotype was counted ten times or more. The chain uses TRBV2 and TRBJ2-7; weak D call: TRBD1 (5 bases). Per germline, CDR1 SNHLY and CDR2 FYNNEI. The V gene lost 4 bases and the J gene lost 3 bases, with 10 bases spanning the gap. The CDR3 runs to 13 residues. The CDR3 reads CASSGQGLYEQYF. The DNA of the CDR3 is TGTGCCAGCAGTGGCCAGGGTCTCTACGAGCAGTACTTC. The whole variable domain, remainder taken from reference TRBV2 and TRBJ2-7, is EPEVTQTPSHQVTQMGQEVILRCVPISNHLYFYWYRQILGQKVEFLVSFYNNEISEKSEIFDDQFSVERPDGSNFTLKIRSTKLEDSAMYFCASSGQGLYEQYFGPGTRLTVT.

This clonotype appeared many times. This sequence joins TRBV12-3 or TRBV12-4 and TRBJ1-3, with a possible D match to TRBD1 (5 bases). Trimming took off 3 bases at V and 4 bases at J, with 13 bases between the two ends. This CDR3 is built from 15 residues. The CDR3: CASSFLGARGNTIYF. The DNA of the CDR3 is TGTGCCAGCAGTTTTCTAGGGGCTAGAGGAAACACCATATATTTT.

This clonotype has at least ten counts. The chain has TRBV12-3 or TRBV12-4 and TRBJ1-2; 10 bases align to TRBD1. V shed 7 bases and J 8 bases; nucleotides not matched to a gene: 7. The CDR3 contains 13 residues. CDR3 residues: CASNLDRGAGYTF. CDR3 coding DNA: TGTGCCAGCAACCTGGACAGGGGGGCCGGCTACACCTTC.

In its sample, this clonotype was seen many times. This chain uses TRBV5-1 with TRBJ2-2; 8 bases agree with TRBD2. The V gene end was trimmed by 6 bases and the J gene end by 6 bases; junction bases not matched to a gene: 13. The CDR3 contains 16 residues. CDR1 and CDR2 from the germline V gene are SGHRS and YFSETQ. The CDR3 DNA reads as TGCGCCAGCACCGAAGTTAGCGGGGCGGTTTCCGGGGAGCTGTTTTTT. It codes for CASTEVSGAVSGELFF.

This clonotype was recorded at least ten times. The chain carries TRBV5-6 and TRBJ2-5; no clear D. Trimming pared 4 bases from V and 2 bases from J, leaving 18 bases between. The CDR3 runs to 16 residues. Germline CDR1 reads SGHDT; CDR2 reads YYEEEE. Here the CDR3 DNA reads TGTGCCAGCAGCCACCGGCCCCCCAGAGTACAAGAGACCCAGTACTTC. Protein: CASSHRPPRVQETQYF. The complete variable domain, with remaining parts taken from reference TRBV5-6 and TRBJ2-5, reads DAGVTQSPTHLIKTRGQQVTLRCSPKSGHDTVSWYQQALGQGPQFIFQYYEEEERQRGNFPDRFSGHQFPNYSSELNVNALLLGDSALYLCASSHRPPRVQETQYFGPGTRLLVL.

J is TRBJ1-2 and V is TRBV11-1; tentative D call: TRBD1 (5 bases). Trimming stripped 6 bases from V and 1 base from J, with 24 bases between. Germline V CDR1 and CDR2: SGHAT, FQDESV (reference sequence). This CDR3 spans 18 amino acids. DNA of the CDR3: TGTGCCAGCAGACCCGACGCGTACCAGGGCCTACTTAACTATGGCTACACCTTC. Protein sequence: CASRPDAYQGLLNYGYTF.

J is TRBJ1-1 and V is TRBV7-6, with TRBD1 as a possible D gene (5 bases). The CDR3 is 16 amino acids. V was clipped by 1 base and J by 4 bases, with 16 bases between them. The germline gives CDR1 SGHVS, CDR2 FNYEAQ. The CDR3 region is CASSLVGGGTTTEAFF. CDR3 DNA: TGTGCCAGCAGCTTAGTCGGGGGGGGGACTACCACTGAAGCTTTCTTT.

The chain is built from TRBV2 and TRBJ2-7, with TRBD2 matching 9 bases. Trimming removed 1 base from V and 2 bases from J; junction bases left unmatched: 3. Germline V gives CDR1 SNHLY, CDR2 FYNNEI. The CDR3 has 15 amino acids. The DNA of the CDR3 is TGTGCCAGCAGTGAAGAGCCTAGCGGGGCCTACGAGCAGTACTTC. Translation: CASSEEPSGAYEQYF.

This clonotype appeared many times. This chain joins TRBV5-1 and TRBJ2-1; TRBD2 matches at 7 bases. Trimming cost V 3 bases and J 4 bases; bases outside gene matches: 7. The CDR3 totals 15 residues. Germline values: CDR1 SGHRS, CDR2 YFSETQ. DNA of the CDR3: TGCGCCAGCAGCTCTGGTGGGACTACATACAATGAGCAGTTCTTC. It yields the protein CASSSGGTTYNEQFF.

This clonotype was counted many times. The genes are TRBV27 and TRBJ2-7; unclear D gene. CDR3 size: 14 residues. V gave up 4 bases and J gave up 4 bases, with 14 bases separating them. Germline assignment: CDR1 MNHEY and CDR2 SMNVEV (reference sequence). The CDR3 sequence: CASSSPDGNYEQYF. The CDR3 DNA follows: TGTGCCAGCAGTTCCCCGGACGGAAATTACGAGCAGTACTTC.

This clonotype was found many times. V and J are TRBV4-1 and TRBJ2-7, with a tentative D call TRBD1 (6 bases). The CDR3 is made up of 17 amino acids. The germline V and J ends were trimmed by 4 bases and 0 bases, with 19 bases remaining between them. Germline CDR1 reads MGHRA; CDR2 reads YSYEKL. The CDR3 protein is CASSPMQTGPSSYEQYF. The CDR3 DNA reads as TGCGCCAGCAGCCCCATGCAGACAGGCCCGAGCTCCTACGAGCAGTACTTC.

In this sample, this clonotype turned up a few times. This chain links TRBV28 with TRBJ1-3; possibly TRBD1 for D (6 bases). The V gene's germline CDR1 is MDHEN and CDR2 SYDVKM. This CDR3 has 14 residues. V was trimmed by 7 bases and J by 0 bases, leaving 10 bases between them. Written as DNA, the CDR3 is TGTGCCAGCATTCGAGGGGGCTCTGGAAACACCATATATTTT. It specifies CASIRGGSGNTIYF.

In this sample, this clonotype turned up many times. The chain carries TRBV29-1 and TRBJ2-7; D remains unclear. Germline values: CDR1 SQVTM, CDR2 ANQGSEA. CDR3 length: 12 residues. V was shortened by 3 bases and J by 3 bases, with 9 bases between the two germline ends. The CDR3 bases are TGCAGCGTTGAGGACCGACTCTACGAGCAGTACTTC. Its translation: CSVEDRLYEQYF.

Regarding this clonotype: This could be a read error, since a much larger clone is one nucleotide away. The chain combines TRBV4-1 with TRBJ1-2, with D unclear. Germline-derived CDR1 and CDR2 are MGHRA and YSYEKL. The CDR3 loop spans 14 amino acids. The CDR3 DNA reads as TGCGCCAGCGGCCAAGAAGGGCAGTCGAGAGGCTACACCTTC. Translating it yields CASGQEGQSRGYTF.

This clonotype appeared a few times. This clone may be a read error of a much larger clone one base away. The rearrangement uses TRBV10-3 and TRBJ2-5; D may be TRBD1 (5 bases). The germline CDR1 and CDR2 sequences are ENHRY and SYGVKD. V lost 2 bases to trimming and J lost 3 bases, with 10 bases between them. The CDR3 length is 14 residues. CDR3 sequence: CAISEAQAEETQYF. For the CDR3, the DNA is TGTGCCATCAGTGAGGCACAGGCCGAAGAGACCCAGTACTTC.

The sample holds many counts of this clonotype. V gene TRBV6-1 combines with J gene TRBJ2-5; TRBD1 aligns across 10 bases. This CDR3 is built from 15 residues. V shed 5 bases, J shed 5 bases, and the junction held 8 bases outside the gene matches. CDR1 is MNHNS and CDR2 is SASEGT in the germline V gene. The CDR3 spells CASSTDRGRGETQYF. CDR3 sequence (DNA): TGTGCCAGCAGTACAGACAGGGGGCGCGGCGAGACCCAGTACTTC.

This clonotype was recorded at least ten times. The CDR3 DNA reads as TGTGCCAGCAGCTCCATTCCCGGCGGCTCCGGGAGCACAGATACGCAGTATTTT. Translation gives CASSSIPGGSGSTDTQYF. The rearrangement uses TRBV7-3 and TRBJ2-3; D is unresolved. V lost 4 bases and J lost 0, with 20 bases in between. Looked up from germline, CDR1 is SGHTA and CDR2 is FQGTGA. This CDR3 contains 18 residues.

The chain has TRBV6-5 and TRBJ2-2; no reliable D call. Trimming stripped 0 bases from V and 5 bases from J, with 7 bases between. Germline loops: CDR1 MNHEY, CDR2 SVGAGI. The CDR3 has 14 residues. DNA for the CDR3: TGTGCCAGCAGTTACTCGGGGTTTACCGGGGAGCTGTTTTTT. Translation gives CASSYSGFTGELFF.

For this clonotype: This may be a read error: a much more frequent sequence differs by one nucleotide. The V and J genes are TRBV7-3 and TRBJ2-2, with D possibly TRBD2 on 6 matching bases. In germline, CDR1 is SGHTA, CDR2 FQGTGA. This CDR3 spans 15 amino acids. The CDR3: CASNLHPGGTGELFF. The CDR3 coding sequence is TGTGCCAGCAACTTACATCCCGGGGGCACCGGGGAGCTGTTTTTT. Based on the CDR3 plus reference TRBV7-3 and TRBJ2-2, the full variable domain is GAGVSQTPSNKVTEKGKYVELRCDPISGHTALYWYRQSLGQGPEFLIYFQGTGAADDSGLPNDRFFAVRPEGSVSTLKIQRTERGDSAVYLCASNLHPGGTGELFFGEGSRLTVL.